The table lists the clone carrying this T cell receptor beta chain with a count of one. Its target is unknown. This sample was taken from a study of cytomegalovirus exposure and HLA in healthy donors. Overall study results and limits: Follow-up analysis seemed to connect common viral pathogens with several of the most significant clusters identified.

The CDR3 has 16 amino acids. V was clipped by 1 base and J by 8 bases, with 18 bases between them. Germline V lookup: CDR1 SGHNT, CDR2 YENEEA. The study ran its PCR with 60 Vbeta and 13 Jbeta primers. Generated by immunoSEQ multiplex PCR, the TCRdb table keeps only in-frame clones and is missing some. The repertoire holds about 170,000 clones, roughly 60% seen once, with under 3% in the top ten. Input material: PBMCs. This chain uses TRBV11-3 with TRBJ2-1, with TRBD1 as a possible D gene (5 bases). The receptor was derived from a middle-aged man in good health and CMV-seronegative. The CDR3 spells CASSLGQRWGGDEQFF. DNA for the CDR3: TGTGCCAGCAGCTTAGGTCAGCGTTGGGGCGGCGATGAGCAGTTCTTC.